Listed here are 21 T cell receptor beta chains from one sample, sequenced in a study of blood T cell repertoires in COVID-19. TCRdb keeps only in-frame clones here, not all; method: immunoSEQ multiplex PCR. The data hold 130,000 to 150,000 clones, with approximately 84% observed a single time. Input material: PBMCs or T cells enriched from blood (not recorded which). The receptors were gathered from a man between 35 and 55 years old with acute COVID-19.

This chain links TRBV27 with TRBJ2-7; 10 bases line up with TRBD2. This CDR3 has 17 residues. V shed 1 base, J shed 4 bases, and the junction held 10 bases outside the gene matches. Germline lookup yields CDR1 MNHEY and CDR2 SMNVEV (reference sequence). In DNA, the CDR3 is TGTGCCAGCAGTTTATTGGGAGCGGGAGGGTTATCGTACGAGCAGTACTTC. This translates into CASSLLGAGGLSYEQYF.

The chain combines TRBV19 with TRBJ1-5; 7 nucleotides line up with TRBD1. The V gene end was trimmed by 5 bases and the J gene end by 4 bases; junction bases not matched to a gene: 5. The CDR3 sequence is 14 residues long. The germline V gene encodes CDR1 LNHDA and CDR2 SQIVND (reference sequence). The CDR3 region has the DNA TGTGCCAGTAGTTCACTACAGGGGAATCAGCCCCAGCATTTT. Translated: CASSSLQGNQPQHF.

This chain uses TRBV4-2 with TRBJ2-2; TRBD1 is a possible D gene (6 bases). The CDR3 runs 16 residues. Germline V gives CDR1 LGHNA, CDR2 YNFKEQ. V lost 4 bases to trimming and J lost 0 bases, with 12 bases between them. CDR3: CASSPSDRTNTGELFF. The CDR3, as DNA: TGTGCCAGCAGCCCTTCGGACAGAACGAACACCGGGGAGCTGTTTTTT.

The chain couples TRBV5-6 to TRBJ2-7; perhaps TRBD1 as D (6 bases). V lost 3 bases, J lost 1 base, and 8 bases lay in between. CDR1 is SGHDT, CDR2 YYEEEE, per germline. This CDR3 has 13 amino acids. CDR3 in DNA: TGTGCCAGCAGCTGGACAGTTTCCTACGAGCAGTACTTC. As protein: CASSWTVSYEQYF.

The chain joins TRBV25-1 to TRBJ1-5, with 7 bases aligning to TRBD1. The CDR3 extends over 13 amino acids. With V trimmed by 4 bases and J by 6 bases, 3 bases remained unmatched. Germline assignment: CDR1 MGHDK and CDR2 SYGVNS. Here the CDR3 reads CASSVAGGQPQHF. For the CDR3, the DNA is TGTGCCAGCAGTGTGGCAGGGGGTCAGCCCCAGCATTTT.

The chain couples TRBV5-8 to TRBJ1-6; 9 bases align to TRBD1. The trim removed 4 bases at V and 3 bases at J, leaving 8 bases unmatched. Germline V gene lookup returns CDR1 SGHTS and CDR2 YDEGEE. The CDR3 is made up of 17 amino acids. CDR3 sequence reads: CASSRDPGQGYNSPLHF. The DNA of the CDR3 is TGTGCCAGCAGCCGTGACCCGGGACAGGGCTATAATTCACCCCTCCACTTT.

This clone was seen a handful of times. CDR3 sequence: CASSAQGSDYGYTF. DNA of the CDR3: TGTGCCAGTAGTGCCCAGGGAAGCGACTATGGCTACACCTTC. The rearrangement links TRBV19 to TRBJ1-2; D may be TRBD1 (5 bases). The V end lost 5 bases, the J end lost 3 bases, and 13 bases lay between the germline ends. The CDR3 extends over 14 amino acids. Germline V gives CDR1 LNHDA, CDR2 SQIVND (reference sequence).

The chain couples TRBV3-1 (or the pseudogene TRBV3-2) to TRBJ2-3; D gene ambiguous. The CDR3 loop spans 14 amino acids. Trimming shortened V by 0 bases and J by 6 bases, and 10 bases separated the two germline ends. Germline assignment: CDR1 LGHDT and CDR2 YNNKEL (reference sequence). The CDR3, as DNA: TGTGCCAGCAGCCAAGACACCCAGGCGGATACGCAGTATTTT. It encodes CASSQDTQADTQYF.

The DNA for the CDR3 is TGCGCCAGCAGCCCGCGGACTAGCGGGGAACCCACAGATACGCAGTATTTT. Translation gives CASSPRTSGEPTDTQYF. The chain couples TRBV5-1 to TRBJ2-3, with TRBD2 matching over 12 bases. Losses at the gene ends were 4 bases for V and 2 bases for J; bases not matched to a gene: 8. This CDR3 has 17 amino acids. Germline V gene lookup returns CDR1 SGHRS and CDR2 YFSETQ.

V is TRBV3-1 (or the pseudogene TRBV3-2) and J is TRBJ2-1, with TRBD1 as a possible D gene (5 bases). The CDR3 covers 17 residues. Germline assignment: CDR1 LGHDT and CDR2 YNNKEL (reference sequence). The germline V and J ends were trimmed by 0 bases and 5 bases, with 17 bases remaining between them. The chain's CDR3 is CASSQDLAQGYNNEQFF. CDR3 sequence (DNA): TGTGCCAGCAGCCAAGATTTAGCCCAGGGATACAACAATGAGCAGTTCTTC.

CDR3 DNA: TGTGCCAGCAGCCAAAGGGGGCGCCCAGATACGCAGTATTTT. Residues: CASSQRGRPDTQYF. The chain links TRBV7-2 to TRBJ2-3, with 7 bases fitting TRBD1. The CDR3 covers 14 residues. Germline V CDR1 and CDR2: SGHTA, FQGNSA. Losses at the gene ends were 5 bases for V and 4 bases for J; bases not matched to a gene: 6.

The CDR3 region is CASSFWTGGNYGYTF. As DNA, the CDR3 is TGTGCCAGCAGCTTCTGGACAGGGGGTAACTATGGCTACACCTTC. This chain joins TRBV5-4 and TRBJ1-2; 10 nucleotides match TRBD1. The CDR3 loop spans 15 amino acids. Germline CDR1 and CDR2: SGHNT and YYREEE (reference sequence). V lost 2 bases and J lost 1; bases outside the gene matches: 2.

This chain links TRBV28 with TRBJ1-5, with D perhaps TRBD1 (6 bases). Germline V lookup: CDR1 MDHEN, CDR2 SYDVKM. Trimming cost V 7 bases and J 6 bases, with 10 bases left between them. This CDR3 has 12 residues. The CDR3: CASNGGPQPQHF. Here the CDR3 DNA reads TGTGCCAGCAACGGGGGGCCTCAGCCCCAGCATTTT.

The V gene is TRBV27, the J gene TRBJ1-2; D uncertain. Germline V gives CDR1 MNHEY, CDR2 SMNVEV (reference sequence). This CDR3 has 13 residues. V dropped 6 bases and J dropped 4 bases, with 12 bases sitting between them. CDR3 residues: CASRFQRSYGYTF. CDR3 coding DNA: TGTGCCAGCAGATTCCAGCGGAGCTATGGCTACACCTTC.

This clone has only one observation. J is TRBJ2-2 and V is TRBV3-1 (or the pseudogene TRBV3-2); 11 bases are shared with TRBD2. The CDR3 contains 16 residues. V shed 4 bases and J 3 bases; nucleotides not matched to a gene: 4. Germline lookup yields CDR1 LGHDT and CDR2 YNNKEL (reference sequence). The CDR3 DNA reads TGTGCCAGCAGCCCCCTAGCGGGGGGTTACACCGGGGAGCTGTTTTTT. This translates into CASSPLAGGYTGELFF.

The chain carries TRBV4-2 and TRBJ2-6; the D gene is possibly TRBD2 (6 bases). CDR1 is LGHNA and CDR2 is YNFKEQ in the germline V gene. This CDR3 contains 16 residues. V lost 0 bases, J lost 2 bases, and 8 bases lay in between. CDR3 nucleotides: TGTGCCAGCAGCCAAGACAGGACTACTGGGGCCAACGTCCTGACTTTC. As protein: CASSQDRTTGANVLTF.

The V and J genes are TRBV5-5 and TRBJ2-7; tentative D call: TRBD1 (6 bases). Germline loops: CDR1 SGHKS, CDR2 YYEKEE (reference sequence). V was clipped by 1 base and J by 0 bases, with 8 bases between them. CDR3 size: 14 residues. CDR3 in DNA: TGTGCCAGCAGCTTGAGAGGGGGCTCCTACGAGCAGTACTTC. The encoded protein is CASSLRGGSYEQYF.

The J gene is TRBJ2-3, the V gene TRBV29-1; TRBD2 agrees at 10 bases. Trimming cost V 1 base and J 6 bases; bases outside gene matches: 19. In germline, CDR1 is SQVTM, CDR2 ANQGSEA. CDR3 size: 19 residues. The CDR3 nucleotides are TGCAGCGTTGAAGGCAGGGGAGTGAGCGGGAGGGCCGGGACGGATACGCAGTATTTT. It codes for CSVEGRGVSGRAGTDTQYF.

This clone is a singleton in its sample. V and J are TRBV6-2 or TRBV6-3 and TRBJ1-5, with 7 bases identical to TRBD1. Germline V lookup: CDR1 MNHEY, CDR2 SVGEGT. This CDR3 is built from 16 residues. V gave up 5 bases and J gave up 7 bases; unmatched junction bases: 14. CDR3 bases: TGTGCCAGCAGTCACCCCGCTGGCACAGGGGCACAGCCCCAGCATTTT. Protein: CASSHPAGTGAQPQHF.

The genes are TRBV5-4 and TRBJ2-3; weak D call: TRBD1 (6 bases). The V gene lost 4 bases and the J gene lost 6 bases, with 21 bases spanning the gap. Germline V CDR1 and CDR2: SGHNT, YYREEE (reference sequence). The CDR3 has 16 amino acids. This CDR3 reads CASSQGTPSLVDTQYF. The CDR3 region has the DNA TGTGCCAGCAGCCAAGGGACACCCAGTTTAGTGGATACGCAGTATTTT.

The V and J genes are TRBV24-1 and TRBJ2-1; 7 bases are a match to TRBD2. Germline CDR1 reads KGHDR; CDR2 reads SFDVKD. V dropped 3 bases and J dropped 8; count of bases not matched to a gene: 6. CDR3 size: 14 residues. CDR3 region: CATSDPTSFHEQFF. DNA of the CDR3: TGTGCCACCAGTGATCCGACTAGCTTCCATGAGCAGTTCTTC.